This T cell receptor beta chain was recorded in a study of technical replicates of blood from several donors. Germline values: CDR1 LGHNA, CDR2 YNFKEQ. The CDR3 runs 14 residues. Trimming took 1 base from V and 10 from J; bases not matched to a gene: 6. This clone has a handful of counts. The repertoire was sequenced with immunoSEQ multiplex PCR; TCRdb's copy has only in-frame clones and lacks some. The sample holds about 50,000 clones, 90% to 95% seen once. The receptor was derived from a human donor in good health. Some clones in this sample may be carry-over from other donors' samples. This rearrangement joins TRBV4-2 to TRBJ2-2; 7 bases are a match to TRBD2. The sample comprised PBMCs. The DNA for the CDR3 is TGTGCCAGCAGCCAAGGGCTAGCGGCAGTGGAGCTGTTTTTT. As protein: CASSQGLAAVELFF.